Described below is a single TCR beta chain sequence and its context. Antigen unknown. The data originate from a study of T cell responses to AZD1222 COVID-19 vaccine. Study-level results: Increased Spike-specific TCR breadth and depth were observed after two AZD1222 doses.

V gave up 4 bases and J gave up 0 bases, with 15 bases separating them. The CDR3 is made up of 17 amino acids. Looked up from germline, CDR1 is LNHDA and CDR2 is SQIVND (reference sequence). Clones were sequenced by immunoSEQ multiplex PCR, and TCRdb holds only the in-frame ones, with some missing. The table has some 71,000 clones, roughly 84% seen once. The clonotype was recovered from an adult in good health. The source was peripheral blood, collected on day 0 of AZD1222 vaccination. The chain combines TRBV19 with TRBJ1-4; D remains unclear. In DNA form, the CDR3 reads TGTGCCAGTAGTAGAAGGGAGAAAATTACAACTAATGAAAAACTGTTTTTT. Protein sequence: CASSRREKITTNEKLFF.